The text below deals with one T cell receptor (beta chain). Its specificity is unknown. In TCRdb, the 5' RACE reads were re-called with MiXCR into one record per CDR3 protein. The sample lists 500,000 to 650,000 distinct CDR3 sequences, approximately 20% occurring once. The sample belongs to a study of identical twins. Notes on the study in general: Beta out-of-frame sequences showed weaker excess sharing between twins.

This CDR3 spans 11 amino acids. V was clipped by 3 bases and J by 4 bases, with 4 bases between them. Germline-derived CDR1 and CDR2 are LNHNV and YYDKDF (reference sequence). These data were likewise used in another study, on yellow fever vaccine responses in identical twins.

The source of this sequence is a woman between 18 and 29 years old in good health. The chain couples TRBV15 to TRBJ2-7; D ambiguous. The sample taken for sequencing was CD4+ T cells sorted from blood. The CDR3 sequence: CATSSGYEQYF. The DNA for the CDR3 is TGTGCCACCAGCAGCGGATACGAGCAGTACTTC.